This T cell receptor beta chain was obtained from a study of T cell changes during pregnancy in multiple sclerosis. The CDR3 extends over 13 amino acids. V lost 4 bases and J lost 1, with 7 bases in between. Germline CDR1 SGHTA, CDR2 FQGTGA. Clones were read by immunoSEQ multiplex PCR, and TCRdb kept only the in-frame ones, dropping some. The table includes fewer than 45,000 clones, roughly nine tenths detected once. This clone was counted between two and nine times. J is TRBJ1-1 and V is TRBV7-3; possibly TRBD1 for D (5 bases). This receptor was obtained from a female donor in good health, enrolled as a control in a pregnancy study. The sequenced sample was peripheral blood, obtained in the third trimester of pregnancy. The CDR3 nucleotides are TGTGCCAGCAGCTACGACAGGAACACTGAAGCTTTCTTT. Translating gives CASSYDRNTEAFF.